This is a list of T cell receptor beta chains from one sample in a study of T cells in Graves' hyperthyroidism and ophthalmopathy. TCRdb re-called the multiplex PCR reads through MiXCR, storing one row per CDR3 protein. The sample shows a few hundred thousand distinct CDR3 sequences, roughly 46% of them seen only once. Sequencing was done on a sample of peripheral blood or thyroid tissue (not recorded which). All receptors come from a woman aged 18 to 35 with Graves' hyperthyroidism. Each CDR3 is given with its conserved first and last residue.

J gene: TRBJ2-5; V gene: TRBV24-1; CDR3 protein: CATSDGSGETQYF
J gene: TRBJ1-2; V gene: TRBV20-1; CDR3 protein: CSAHGIRVDRGDYGYTF
J gene: TRBJ2-7; V gene: TRBV2; CDR3 protein: CASFAPGLAGEQYF
J gene: TRBJ2-7; V gene: TRBV14; CDR3 protein: CASSRDRERNEQYF
J gene: TRBJ2-5; V gene: TRBV24-1; CDR3 protein: CATSDRRLAGGRTQYF
J gene: TRBJ1-1; V gene: TRBV9; CDR3 protein: CASSPQIMNTEAFF
J gene: TRBJ1-1; V gene: TRBV2; CDR3 protein: CASSKTGDTEAFF
J gene: TRBJ2-7; V gene: TRBV15; CDR3 protein: CATSREPSGRSEQYF
J gene: TRBJ1-5; V gene: TRBV5-6; CDR3 protein: CASSLWGDSNQPQHF
J gene: TRBJ2-7; V gene: TRBV10-1; CDR3 protein: CASSEGTGISDYEQYF
J gene: NA; V gene: TRBV2; CDR3 protein: CAIKRVGDEQFF
J gene: TRBJ1-2; V gene: TRBV5-1; CDR3 protein: CASSHRQGDPPKLGYTF
J gene: TRBJ2-5; V gene: TRBV20-1; CDR3 protein: CSARDGRGQRETQYF
J gene: TRBJ2-7; V gene: TRBV7-9; CDR3 protein: CASSEAGLTYEQYF
J gene: TRBJ2-7; V gene: TRBV2; CDR3 protein: CASSSGGALGYEQYF
J gene: TRBJ1-2; V gene: TRBV15; CDR3 protein: CASSSQGVTHDYTF
J gene: TRBJ2-7; V gene: TRBV10-3; CDR3 protein: CAISPGAYEQYF
J gene: TRBJ2-5; V gene: TRBV7-2; CDR3 protein: CASSYNRETQYF
J gene: TRBJ2-5; V gene: TRBV5-8; CDR3 protein: CASSLPSTRQETQYF
J gene: TRBJ2-5; V gene: TRBV6-1; CDR3 protein: CASTRTGGVQETQYF
J gene: TRBJ2-5; V gene: TRBV7-8; CDR3 protein: CASSLGQGKTQYF
J gene: TRBJ2-5; V gene: TRBV7-9; CDR3 protein: CASSLQGIQETQYF
J gene: TRBJ1-1; V gene: TRBV7-8; CDR3 protein: CASSPRTGKNTEAFF
J gene: TRBJ1-1; V gene: TRBV20-1; CDR3 protein: CSASGGGTGGGTEAFF
J gene: TRBJ2-5; V gene: TRBV2; CDR3 protein: CASRLLSETQYF
J gene: TRBJ1-3; V gene: TRBV2; CDR3 protein: CASSGDIGNTIYF
J gene: TRBJ1-2; V gene: TRBV12-3/TRBV12-4; CDR3 protein: CASSPGAEGYGYTF
J gene: TRBJ1-4; V gene: TRBV29-1; CDR3 protein: CSVPGTGAEKLFF
J gene: TRBJ1-5; V gene: TRBV29-1; CDR3 protein: CSETGMYNQPQHF
J gene: TRBJ1-1; V gene: TRBV5-1; CDR3 protein: CASSLGQAGTEAFF
J gene: TRBJ2-5; V gene: TRBV10-3; CDR3 protein: CASSYQGPETQYF
J gene: TRBJ1-2; V gene: TRBV6-6; CDR3 protein: CASSVRETYGYTF
J gene: TRBJ2-2; V gene: TRBV7-2; CDR3 protein: CASSSPGLGNTGELFF
J gene: TRBJ2-7; V gene: TRBV5-1; CDR3 protein: CASRFDREYEQYF
J gene: TRBJ1-2; V gene: TRBV24-1; CDR3 protein: CATPPRTVSPYGYTF
J gene: TRBJ1-2; V gene: TRBV10-3; CDR3 protein: CATNQNLLDYGYTF
J gene: TRBJ2-5; V gene: TRBV7-9; CDR3 protein: CASSPWEQETQYF
J gene: TRBJ1-2; V gene: TRBV14; CDR3 protein: CASSQLPLRDYGYTF
J gene: TRBJ1-2; V gene: TRBV25-1; CDR3 protein: CASSVQGNYGYTF
J gene: TRBJ1-2; V gene: TRBV15; CDR3 protein: CATSRRGEGSGYTF
J gene: TRBJ2-7; V gene: TRBV10-3; CDR3 protein: CASSFRDQAYEQYF
J gene: TRBJ1-4; V gene: TRBV25-1; CDR3 protein: CASSARFRGEKLFF
J gene: TRBJ1-2; V gene: TRBV7-9; CDR3 protein: CASSSSTGNYGYTF
J gene: TRBJ2-7; V gene: TRBV11-3; CDR3 protein: CASRYGTGALEQYF
J gene: TRBJ2-7; V gene: TRBV7-9; CDR3 protein: CASRPGLAGRYEQYF
J gene: TRBJ1-5; V gene: TRBV5-1; CDR3 protein: CASSWGDREHQPQHF
J gene: TRBJ1-2; V gene: TRBV9; CDR3 protein: CASSGPEGDVSTF
J gene: TRBJ2-5; V gene: TRBV14; CDR3 protein: CASSQLTGGSKGTQYF
J gene: TRBJ1-1; V gene: TRBV25-1; CDR3 protein: CASSARARTGHTEAFF
J gene: TRBJ2-2; V gene: TRBV20-1; CDR3 protein: CSARDSGRITGELFF
J gene: TRBJ1-4; V gene: TRBV7-3; CDR3 protein: CASSLESGGREKLFF
J gene: TRBJ2-7; V gene: TRBV24-1; CDR3 protein: CATSDSPGQGDGYEQCF
J gene: TRBJ1-1; V gene: TRBV29-1; CDR3 protein: CSVVGEWGSEAFF
J gene: TRBJ2-7; V gene: TRBV2; CDR3 protein: CASRSAYEQYF
J gene: TRBJ2-7; V gene: TRBV10-3; CDR3 protein: CAIGPGDEQYF